The T cell receptor beta chain described here comes from a study of identical twins. Whole-study results and caveats: Those out-of-frame alpha sequences shared by twins showed an excess of low generation probability.

Germline V gene lookup returns CDR1 MDHEN and CDR2 SYDVKM. Trimming took 9 bases from V and 6 from J, leaving 20 bases between them. The CDR3 is made up of 14 amino acids. This clonotype turned up a few times. Its antigen is not identified. In TCRdb, the 5' RACE reads were re-called with MiXCR into one record per CDR3 protein. Among about 810,000 distinct CDR3 sequences listed, about 12% were seen once. The same data also contributed to another study, on yellow fever vaccine responses in identical twins.

Sequenced: PBMCs. The origin of this receptor is a woman under 30 in good health. V and J are TRBV28 and TRBJ1-2; possible D gene TRBD1, 5 bases. The CDR3: CASLLGPGKNGYTF. The CDR3 DNA reads as TGTGCCAGTTTGTTAGGGCCAGGGAAGAATGGCTACACCTTC.